This passage covers 19 T cell receptor beta chains from one sample sequenced in a study of neurological immune-mediated disorders. Documented time point: longitudinal time-point 3. TCRdb passed the 5' RACE reads through MiXCR, listing each CDR3 protein once. The sample has 84,000 or so distinct CDR3 sequences, 3.5% to 4.5% seen once. The specimen sequenced was PBMCs. The receptors shown here come from a woman between 55 and 75 years old with multiple sclerosis.

This clonotype was seen ten or more times. The CDR3, as DNA: TGTGCCAGCAGTTCTCAAGGGGGAGGAAGAGAGACCCAGTACTTC. Protein sequence: CASSSQGGGRETQYF. The chain joins TRBV11-2 to TRBJ2-5; D tentatively reads TRBD1 or TRBD2 (6 bases each). This CDR3 region has 15 residues. V was shortened by 6 bases and J by 4 bases, with 18 bases between the two germline ends. CDR1 is SGHAT, CDR2 FQNNGV, per germline.

This clonotype showed up many times. The chain has TRBV5-1 and TRBJ2-5; TRBD1 or TRBD2 may be the D gene (7 bases each). CDR3 length: 17 residues. The ends were cut back, 4 bases at V and 4 bases at J, with 23 bases in the middle. Per germline, CDR1 SGHRS and CDR2 YFSETQ. The CDR3 loop reads CASSQRDRSLGIETQYF. The CDR3 DNA sequence: TGCGCCAGCAGCCAGCGGGACAGATCCCTGGGTATAGAGACCCAGTACTTC.

This clonotype was seen at least ten times. The chain combines TRBV7-6 with TRBJ2-2; a possible D gene is TRBD2 (6 bases). Germline CDR1 SGHVS, CDR2 FNYEAQ. Trimming cost V 8 bases and J 1 base, with 14 bases left between them. The CDR3 has 15 amino acids. DNA for the CDR3: TGTGCCAGCCGTGGGCAGGGAGGGAACACCGGGGAGCTGTTTTTT. Translation: CASRGQGGNTGELFF.

This clonotype was recorded at least ten times. In DNA, the CDR3 is TGTGCCAGCAGCATCAGGGTCATGAACACTGAAGCTTTCTTT. Its translation is CASSIRVMNTEAFF. V gene TRBV7-9 combines with J gene TRBJ1-1; D may be TRBD1 (5 bases). This CDR3 contains 14 residues. Trimming shortened V by 5 bases and J by 0 bases, and 10 bases separated the two germline ends. Germline V gene lookup returns CDR1 SEHNR and CDR2 FQNEAQ (reference sequence).

This clonotype was seen repeatedly, ten times or more. The chain recombines TRBV14 with TRBJ2-1; 7 bases are a match to TRBD1. V was clipped by 4 bases and J by 9 bases; unmatched bases: 9. The CDR3 totals 14 residues. The germline V gene has CDR1 SGHDN and CDR2 FVKESK. The CDR3, as DNA: TGTGCCAGCAGCCGAGCAACAGGGGTTAGTGAGCAGTTCTTC. Translating gives CASSRATGVSEQFF.

This clonotype showed up many times. This rearrangement joins TRBV11-2 to TRBJ2-3; the match to TRBD2 covers 14 bases. Trimming took 5 bases from V and 7 from J; bases not matched to a gene: 8. This CDR3 comprises 16 residues. Germline V gives CDR1 SGHAT, CDR2 FQNNGV. CDR3 nucleotide sequence: TGTGCCAGCAGCCAACGGACTAGCGGGGGGTGGAATACGCAGTATTTT. It is translated as CASSQRTSGGWNTQYF.

This clonotype was seen ten or more times. V gene TRBV12-3 or TRBV12-4 combines with J gene TRBJ1-1, with D tentatively TRBD1 (5 bases). This CDR3 comprises 14 residues. V was pared by 7 bases and J by 0 bases, with 12 bases between. The CDR3 loop is CASTRDGLNTEAFF. The DNA for the CDR3 is TGTGCCAGCACCAGGGACGGTCTGAACACTGAAGCTTTCTTT.

This clonotype was found many times. The chain recombines TRBV5-1 with TRBJ2-4; the D is unclear. This CDR3 comprises 11 residues. Trimming removed 0 bases from V and 8 bases from J, with 3 bases in between. The germline gives CDR1 SGHRS, CDR2 YFSETQ. The CDR3 DNA is TGCGCCAGCAGCTTGGGGGACATTCAGTACTTC. Its translation is CASSLGDIQYF.

The V and J genes are TRBV3-1 and TRBJ1-2; D perhaps matches TRBD1 (5 bases). The CDR3 spans 16 residues. V was cut by 4 bases and J by 4 bases, with 19 bases left in between. Germline V gene sequence: CDR1 LGHDT, CDR2 YNNKEL (reference sequence). The CDR3 protein is CASSPRGEEASYGYTF. CDR3 nucleotides: TGTGCCAGCAGCCCCCGGGGGGAAGAGGCCTCCTATGGCTACACCTTC.

This clonotype appeared many times. The chain links TRBV5-1 to TRBJ1-1; possibly TRBD1 for D (5 bases). This CDR3 spans 13 amino acids. Germline loops: CDR1 SGHRS, CDR2 YFSETQ. With 4 bases removed from V and 7 bases from J, the gap between germline ends came to 14 bases. CDR3 residues: CASSLQTEGEAFF. The CDR3 region has the DNA TGCGCCAGCAGCCTCCAGACAGAGGGTGAAGCTTTCTTT.

This clonotype was observed at least ten times. The V and J genes are TRBV5-1 and TRBJ2-1; TRBD2 aligns across 8 bases. Trimming at V came to 0 bases and at J to 6 bases, leaving 8 bases not matched to a gene. This CDR3 contains 16 residues. Germline loops: CDR1 SGHRS, CDR2 YFSETQ. CDR3 bases: TGCGCCAGCAGCTTGGATTACGCGGGGGGTGGCAATGAGCAGTTCTTC. Amino acids: CASSLDYAGGGNEQFF.

The table lists this clonotype with many counts. The J gene is TRBJ2-5, the V gene TRBV7-6; tentative D call: TRBD1 (5 bases). The CDR3 extends over 15 amino acids. V was clipped by 2 bases and J by 2 bases, with 12 bases between them. The germline V gene has CDR1 SGHVS and CDR2 FNYEAQ. The CDR3, as DNA: TGTGCCAGCAGCTTACTGATGAACAGGCAAGAGACCCAGTACTTC. It encodes CASSLLMNRQETQYF.

The sample holds many counts of this clonotype. The chain carries TRBV20-1 and TRBJ1-2; no clear D. Germline lookup yields CDR1 DFQATT and CDR2 SNEGSKA (reference sequence). The CDR3 sequence is 13 residues long. The germline V and J ends were trimmed by 0 bases and 11 bases, with 16 bases remaining between them. CDR3 protein: CSARDPGGILYTF. DNA for the CDR3: TGCAGTGCTAGAGATCCGGGCGGGATTCTGTACACCTTC.

This clonotype was detected ten times or more. This rearrangement joins TRBV5-1 to TRBJ1-1; 10 positions match TRBD1. J gave up 2 bases and V 4 bases, and 5 bases lay outside the gene matches. The CDR3 length is 15 residues. The V gene's germline CDR1 is SGHRS and CDR2 YFSETQ. The CDR3: CASSEGDRGNTEAFF. Written as DNA, the CDR3 is TGCGCCAGCAGCGAGGGGGACAGGGGAAACACTGAAGCTTTCTTT.

This clonotype appeared many times. This chain uses TRBV20-1 with TRBJ2-3; D is uncertain. The V gene lost 6 bases and the J gene lost 4 bases, with 8 bases spanning the gap. The germline V gene has CDR1 DFQATT and CDR2 SNEGSKA (reference sequence). CDR3 size: 11 residues. The CDR3 nucleotides are TGCAGTGCGAACATGGCAGATACGCAGTATTTT. Translating gives CSANMADTQYF.

This clonotype was observed at least ten times. The V gene is TRBV29-1, the J gene TRBJ2-3; no clear D gene. CDR1 SQVTM and CDR2 ANQGSEA come from the germline V gene. CDR3 length: 14 residues. V lost 0 bases, J lost 5 bases, and 12 bases lay in between. CDR3: CSVEESVAVDTQYF. In DNA form, the CDR3 reads TGCAGCGTTGAAGAATCGGTGGCGGTAGATACGCAGTATTTT.

This clonotype was counted at least ten times. The V and J genes are TRBV30 and TRBJ2-1; D gene ambiguous. Per the germline V gene, CDR1 is GTSNPN and CDR2 is SVGIG (reference sequence). The CDR3 has 13 residues. Trimming cost V 4 bases and J 5 bases, with 12 bases left between them. The CDR3 protein is CAWTPFSDNEQFF. CDR3 in DNA: TGTGCCTGGACCCCTTTTAGTGACAATGAGCAGTTCTTC.

This clonotype has ten or more counts. The gene calls are TRBV24-1 and TRBJ2-2; D is possibly TRBD2 (7 bases). The V gene's germline CDR1 is KGHDR and CDR2 SFDVKD. V dropped 0 bases and J dropped 3 bases, with 13 bases sitting between them. This CDR3 is built from 17 residues. CDR3 residues: CATSDLQQGRDTGELFF. The CDR3 DNA sequence: TGTGCCACCAGTGATTTGCAGCAGGGGAGGGACACCGGGGAGCTGTTTTTT.

Many counts were recorded for this clonotype. DNA for the CDR3: TGCGCCAGCAGCTGGGGACAGGCTTCATCACCCCTCCACTTT. Protein product: CASSWGQASSPLHF. The chain links TRBV5-1 to TRBJ1-6; 8 positions agree with TRBD1. V lost 3 bases to trimming and J lost 10 bases; unmatched junction nucleotides: 6. Per germline, CDR1 SGHRS and CDR2 YFSETQ. The CDR3 contains 14 residues.